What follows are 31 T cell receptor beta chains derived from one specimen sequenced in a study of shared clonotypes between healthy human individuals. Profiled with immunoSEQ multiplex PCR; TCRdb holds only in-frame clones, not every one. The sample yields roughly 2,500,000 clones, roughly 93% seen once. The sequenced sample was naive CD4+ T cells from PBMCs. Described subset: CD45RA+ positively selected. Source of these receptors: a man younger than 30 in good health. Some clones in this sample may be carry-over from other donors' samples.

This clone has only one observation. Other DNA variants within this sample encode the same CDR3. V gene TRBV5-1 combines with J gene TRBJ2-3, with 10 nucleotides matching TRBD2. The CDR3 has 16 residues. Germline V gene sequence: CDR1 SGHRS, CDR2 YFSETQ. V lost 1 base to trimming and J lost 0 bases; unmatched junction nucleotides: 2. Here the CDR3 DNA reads TGCGCCAGCAGCTTGCGGACTAGCGGTAGCACAGATACGCAGTATTTT. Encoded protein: CASSLRTSGSTDTQYF.

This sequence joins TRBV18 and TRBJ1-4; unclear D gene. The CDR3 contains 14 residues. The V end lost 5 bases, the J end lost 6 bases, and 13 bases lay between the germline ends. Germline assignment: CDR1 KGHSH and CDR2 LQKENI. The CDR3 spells CASSITERDEKLFF. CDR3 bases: TGTGCCAGCTCAATTACAGAGCGGGATGAAAAACTGTTTTTT.

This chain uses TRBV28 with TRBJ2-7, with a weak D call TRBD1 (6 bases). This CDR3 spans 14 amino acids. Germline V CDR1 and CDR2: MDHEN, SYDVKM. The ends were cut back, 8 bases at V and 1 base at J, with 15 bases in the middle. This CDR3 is CASGSGVPSYEQYF. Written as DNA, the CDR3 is TGTGCCAGCGGTTCAGGGGTGCCTTCCTACGAGCAGTACTTC.

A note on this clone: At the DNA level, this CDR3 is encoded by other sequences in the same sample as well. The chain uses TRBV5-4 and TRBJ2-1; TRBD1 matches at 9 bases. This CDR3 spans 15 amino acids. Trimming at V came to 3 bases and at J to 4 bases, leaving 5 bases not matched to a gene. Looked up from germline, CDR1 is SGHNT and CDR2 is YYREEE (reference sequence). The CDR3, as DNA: TGTGCCAGCAGCTCCCGGGACAGGGTATACAATGAGCAGTTCTTC. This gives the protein CASSSRDRVYNEQFF.

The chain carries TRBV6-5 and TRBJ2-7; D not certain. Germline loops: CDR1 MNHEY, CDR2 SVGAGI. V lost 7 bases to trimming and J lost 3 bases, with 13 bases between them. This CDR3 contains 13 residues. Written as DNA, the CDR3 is TGTGCCAGCATAGGTGGCCGGAGCTACGAGCAGTACTTC. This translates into CASIGGRSYEQYF.

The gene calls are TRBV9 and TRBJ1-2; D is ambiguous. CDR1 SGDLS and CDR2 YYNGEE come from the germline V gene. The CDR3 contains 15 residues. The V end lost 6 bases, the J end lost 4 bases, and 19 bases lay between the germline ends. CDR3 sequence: CASTQVSGPSYGYTF. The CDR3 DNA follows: TGTGCCAGCACCCAGGTCTCTGGGCCGTCCTATGGCTACACCTTC.

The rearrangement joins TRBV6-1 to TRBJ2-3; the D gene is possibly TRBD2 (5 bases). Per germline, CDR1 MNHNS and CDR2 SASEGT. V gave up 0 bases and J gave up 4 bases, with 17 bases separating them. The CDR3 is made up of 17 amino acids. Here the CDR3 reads CASSEARSSLRSDTQYF. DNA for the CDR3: TGTGCCAGCAGTGAAGCAAGGTCTAGCCTACGCTCAGATACGCAGTATTTT.

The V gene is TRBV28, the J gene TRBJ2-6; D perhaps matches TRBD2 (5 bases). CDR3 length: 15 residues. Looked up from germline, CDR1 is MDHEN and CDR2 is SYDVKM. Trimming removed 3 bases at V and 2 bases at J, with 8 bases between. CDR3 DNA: TGTGCCAGCAGTTTCACTAGGGCTGGGGCCAACGTCCTGACTTTC. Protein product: CASSFTRAGANVLTF.

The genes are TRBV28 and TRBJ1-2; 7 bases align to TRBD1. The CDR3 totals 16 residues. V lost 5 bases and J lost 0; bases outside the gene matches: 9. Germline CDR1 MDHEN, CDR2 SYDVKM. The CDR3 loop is CASSLTTGLTNYGYTF. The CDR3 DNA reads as TGTGCCAGCAGTCTAACGACAGGGTTGACTAACTATGGCTACACCTTC.

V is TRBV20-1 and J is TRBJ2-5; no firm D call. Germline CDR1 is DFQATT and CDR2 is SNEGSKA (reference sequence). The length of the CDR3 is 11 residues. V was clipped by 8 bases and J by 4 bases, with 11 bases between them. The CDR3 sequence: CSKVIRETQYF. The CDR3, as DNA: TGCAGTAAGGTTATTCGAGAGACCCAGTACTTC.

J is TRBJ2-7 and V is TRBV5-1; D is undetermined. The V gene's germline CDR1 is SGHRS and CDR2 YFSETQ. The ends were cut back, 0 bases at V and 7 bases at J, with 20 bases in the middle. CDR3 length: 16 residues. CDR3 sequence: CASSLALGRVAREQYF. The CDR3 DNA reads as TGCGCCAGCAGCTTGGCACTCGGACGGGTGGCTAGAGAGCAGTACTTC.

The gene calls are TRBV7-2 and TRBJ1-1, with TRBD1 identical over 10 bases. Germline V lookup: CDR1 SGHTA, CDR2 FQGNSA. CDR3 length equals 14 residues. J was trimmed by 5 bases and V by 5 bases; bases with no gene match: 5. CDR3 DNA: TGTGCCAGCAGCAGGGACAGGGGTGGGACTGAAGCTTTCTTT. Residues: CASSRDRGGTEAFF.

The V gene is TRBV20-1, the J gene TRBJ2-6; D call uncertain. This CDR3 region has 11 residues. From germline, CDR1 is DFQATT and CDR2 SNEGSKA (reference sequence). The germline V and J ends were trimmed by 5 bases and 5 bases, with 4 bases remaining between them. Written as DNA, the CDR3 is TGCAGTGCTTACAGGGCCAACGTCCTGACTTTC. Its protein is CSAYRANVLTF.

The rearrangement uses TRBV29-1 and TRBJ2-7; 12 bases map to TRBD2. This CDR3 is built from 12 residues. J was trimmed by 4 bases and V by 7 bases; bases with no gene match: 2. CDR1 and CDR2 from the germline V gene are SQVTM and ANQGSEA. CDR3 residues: CSALAGGYEQYF. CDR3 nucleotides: TGCAGCGCCCTAGCGGGAGGGTACGAGCAGTACTTC.

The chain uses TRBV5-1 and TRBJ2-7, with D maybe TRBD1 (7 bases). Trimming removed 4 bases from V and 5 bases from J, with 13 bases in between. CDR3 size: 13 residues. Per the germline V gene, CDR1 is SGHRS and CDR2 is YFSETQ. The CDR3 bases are TGCGCCAGCAGCAACCAGGGGGGAAACGAGCAGTACTTC. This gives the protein CASSNQGGNEQYF.

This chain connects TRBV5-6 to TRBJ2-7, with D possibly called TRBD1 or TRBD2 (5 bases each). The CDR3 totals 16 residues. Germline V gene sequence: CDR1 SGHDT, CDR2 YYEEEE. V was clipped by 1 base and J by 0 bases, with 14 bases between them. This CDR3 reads CASSLLYGASSYEQYF. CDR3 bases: TGTGCCAGCAGCTTGCTGTACGGGGCGAGCTCCTACGAGCAGTACTTC.

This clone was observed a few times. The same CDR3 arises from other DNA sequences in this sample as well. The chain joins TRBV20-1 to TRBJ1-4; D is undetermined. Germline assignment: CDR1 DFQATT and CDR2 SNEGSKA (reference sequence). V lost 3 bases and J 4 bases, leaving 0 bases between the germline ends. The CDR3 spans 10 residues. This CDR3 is CSASNEKLFF. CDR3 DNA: TGCAGTGCTAGTAATGAAAAACTGTTTTTT.

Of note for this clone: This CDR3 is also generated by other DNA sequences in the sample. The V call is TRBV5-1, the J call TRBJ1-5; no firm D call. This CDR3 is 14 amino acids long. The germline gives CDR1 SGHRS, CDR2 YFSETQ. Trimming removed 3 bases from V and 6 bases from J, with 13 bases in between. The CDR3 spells CASSSDPGGQPQHF. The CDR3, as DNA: TGCGCCAGCAGCTCGGACCCCGGAGGTCAGCCCCAGCATTTT.

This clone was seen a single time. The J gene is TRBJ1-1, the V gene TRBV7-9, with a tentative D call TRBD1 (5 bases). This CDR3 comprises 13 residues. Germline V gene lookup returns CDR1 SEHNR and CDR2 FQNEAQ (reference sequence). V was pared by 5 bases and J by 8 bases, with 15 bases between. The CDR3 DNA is TGTGCCAGCAGCCGACCTTCGGGGGGAGAAGCTTTCTTT. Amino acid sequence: CASSRPSGGEAFF. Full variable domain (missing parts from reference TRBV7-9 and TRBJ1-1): DTGVSQNPRHKITKRGQNVTFRCDPISEHNRLYWYRQTLGQGPEFLTYFQNEAQLEKSRLLSDRFSAERPKGSFSTLEIQRTEQGDSAMYLCASSRPSGGEAFFGQGTRLTVV.

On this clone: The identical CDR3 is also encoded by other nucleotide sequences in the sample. This chain's CDR3 is CAISDRGGTEAFF. The DNA of the CDR3 is TGTGCCATCAGTGACAGGGGCGGAACTGAAGCTTTCTTT. The V call is TRBV10-3, the J call TRBJ1-1, with D perhaps matching TRBD1 (6 bases). Germline CDR1 reads ENHRY; CDR2 reads SYGVKD. The CDR3 has 13 residues. The V end lost 3 bases, the J end lost 5 bases, and 10 bases lay between the germline ends.

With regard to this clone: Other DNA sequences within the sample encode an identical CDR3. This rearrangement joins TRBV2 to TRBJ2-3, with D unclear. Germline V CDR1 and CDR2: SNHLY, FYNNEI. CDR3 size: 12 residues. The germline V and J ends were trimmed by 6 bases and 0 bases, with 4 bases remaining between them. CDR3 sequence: CASRDSTDTQYF. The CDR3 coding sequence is TGTGCCAGCAGAGATAGCACAGATACGCAGTATTTT. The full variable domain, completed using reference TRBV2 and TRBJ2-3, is EPEVTQTPSHQVTQMGQEVILRCVPISNHLYFYWYRQILGQKVEFLVSFYNNEISEKSEIFDDQFSVERPDGSNFTLKIRSTKLEDSAMYFCASRDSTDTQYFGPGTRLTVL.

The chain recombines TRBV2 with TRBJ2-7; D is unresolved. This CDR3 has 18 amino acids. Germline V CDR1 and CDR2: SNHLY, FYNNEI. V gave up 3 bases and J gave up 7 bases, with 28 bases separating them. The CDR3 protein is CASSDLGLPQNSTGEQYF. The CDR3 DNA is TGTGCCAGCAGTGATCTAGGGCTTCCGCAAAACTCGACCGGGGAGCAGTACTTC.

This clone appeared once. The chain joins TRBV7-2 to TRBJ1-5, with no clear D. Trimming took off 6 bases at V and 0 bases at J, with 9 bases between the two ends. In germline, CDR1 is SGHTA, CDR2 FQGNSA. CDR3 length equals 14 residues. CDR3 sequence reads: CASSRTSSNQPQHF. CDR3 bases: TGTGCCAGCAGTCGGACTTCTAGCAATCAGCCCCAGCATTTT.

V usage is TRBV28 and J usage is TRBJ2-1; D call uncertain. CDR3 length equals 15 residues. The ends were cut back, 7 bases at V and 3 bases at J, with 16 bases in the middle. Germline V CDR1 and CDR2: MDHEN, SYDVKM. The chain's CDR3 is CASTQGLSFYNEQFF. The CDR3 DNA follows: TGTGCCAGCACCCAAGGCCTTTCTTTCTACAATGAGCAGTTCTTC.

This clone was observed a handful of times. CDR3 protein: CSATLGLDYGYTF. The CDR3 DNA reads TGCAGCGCCACCCTGGGGCTGGACTATGGCTACACCTTC. This chain links TRBV29-1 with TRBJ1-2; perhaps TRBD1 as D (5 bases). Between the trimmed V and J ends, which lost 7 bases and 3 bases, there was a span of 15 bases. CDR3 length: 13 residues. Germline V gene lookup returns CDR1 SQVTM and CDR2 ANQGSEA. Using reference TRBV29-1 and TRBJ1-2 for the parts outside the CDR3, the full variable domain is SAVISQKPSRDICQRGTSLTIQCQVDSQVTMMFWYRQQPGQSLTLIATANQGSEATYESGFVIDKFPISRPNLTFSTLTVSNMSPEDSSIYLCSATLGLDYGYTFGSGTRLTVV.

CDR3 DNA: TGTGCCAGCAGTTTAGTAGGACTAGCGGGAGGGCGGGAGAATGAGCAGTTCTTC. It codes for CASSLVGLAGGRENEQFF. J is TRBJ2-1 and V is TRBV28, with 15 nucleotides matching TRBD2. In germline, CDR1 is MDHEN, CDR2 SYDVKM. The CDR3 covers 18 residues. J was trimmed by 7 bases and V by 2 bases; bases with no gene match: 9.

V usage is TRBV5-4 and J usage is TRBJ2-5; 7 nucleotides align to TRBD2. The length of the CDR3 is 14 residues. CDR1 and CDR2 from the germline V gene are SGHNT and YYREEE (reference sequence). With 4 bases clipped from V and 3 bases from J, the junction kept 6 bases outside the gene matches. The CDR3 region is CASSRWSGEETQYF. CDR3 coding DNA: TGTGCCAGCAGCCGGTGGAGCGGGGAAGAGACCCAGTACTTC.

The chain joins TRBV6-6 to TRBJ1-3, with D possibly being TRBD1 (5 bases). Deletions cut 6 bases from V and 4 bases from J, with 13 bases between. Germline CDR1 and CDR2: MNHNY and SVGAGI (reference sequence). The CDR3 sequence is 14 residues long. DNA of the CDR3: TGTGCCAGCAGGAAACGGGACCGAGGAAACACCATATATTTT. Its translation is CASRKRDRGNTIYF.

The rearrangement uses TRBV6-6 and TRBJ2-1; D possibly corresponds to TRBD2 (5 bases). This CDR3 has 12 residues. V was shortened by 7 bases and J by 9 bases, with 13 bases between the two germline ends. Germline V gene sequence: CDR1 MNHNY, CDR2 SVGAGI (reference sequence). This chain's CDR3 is CASNPEGSEQFF. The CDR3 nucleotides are TGTGCCAGCAACCCGGAAGGGAGTGAGCAGTTCTTC.

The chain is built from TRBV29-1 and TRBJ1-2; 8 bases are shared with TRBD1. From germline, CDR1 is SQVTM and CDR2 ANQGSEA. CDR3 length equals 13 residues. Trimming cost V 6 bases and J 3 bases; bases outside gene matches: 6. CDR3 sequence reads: CSVTTDRDYGYTF. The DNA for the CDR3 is TGCAGCGTAACTACGGACAGGGACTATGGCTACACCTTC.

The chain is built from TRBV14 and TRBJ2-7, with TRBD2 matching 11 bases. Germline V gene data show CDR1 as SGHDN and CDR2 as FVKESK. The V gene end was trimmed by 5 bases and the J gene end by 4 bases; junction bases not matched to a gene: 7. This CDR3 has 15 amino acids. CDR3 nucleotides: TGTGCCAGCAGCAAAGGAGGGACTAGCGGTTACGAGCAGTACTTC. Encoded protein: CASSKGGTSGYEQYF. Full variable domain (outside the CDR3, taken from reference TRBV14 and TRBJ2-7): EAGVTQFPSHSVIEKGQTVTLRCDPISGHDNLYWYRRVMGKEIKFLLHFVKESKQDESGMPNNRFLAERTGGTYSTLKVQPAELEDSGVYFCASSKGGTSGYEQYFGPGTRLTVT.